A selection of T cell receptor beta chains follows, all from one sample in a study of shared clonotypes between healthy human individuals. Only in-frame clones appear in the TCRdb table, and some are missing; sequencing was by immunoSEQ multiplex PCR. The table lists about 100,000 clones, around 71% of them singletons, with around 24% in the top ten. The specimen sequenced was memory CD8+ T cells sorted from blood. The receptors come from a woman in her 30s in good health. Each CDR3 is given with its conserved first and last residue. Each record gives: V gene, clone size, J gene, D gene, CDR3 DNA, CDR3 protein. A D gene is named only where the DNA matches it firmly. Clone size is not always given. Where it is, it says once, few, many or a class for expanded clones.

TRBV19,-,TRBJ2-7,TRBD1,TGTGCCAGTAGTATGGGGACAGGGAGCTACGAGCAGTACTTC,CASSMGTGSYEQYF
TRBV19,once,TRBJ2-7,TRBD2,TGTGCCAGTAGTATTAAACCCCGTGGTAGCGGGAGAACCGTCGAGCAGTACTTC,CASSIKPRGSGRTVEQYF
TRBV11-2,once,TRBJ2-1,-,TGTGCCAGCAGCTTAGGTCCCAACAATGAGCAGTTCTTC,CASSLGPNNEQFF
TRBV19,-,TRBJ1-2,TRBD1,TGTGCCAGTAGGATCAAGCCGGGACAGGGTGGCTATGGCTACACCTTC,CASRIKPGQGGYGYTF
TRBV28,-,TRBJ2-7,-,TGTGCCAGCAGTGAATCCGGCTACGAGCAGTACTTC,CASSESGYEQYF
TRBV5-8,-,TRBJ2-1,-,TGTGCCAGCAGCTTGTACCGCCGCTCCCTCTACAATGAGCAGTTCTTC,CASSLYRRSLYNEQFF
TRBV12-1,-,TRBJ2-3,-,TGTGCCAGCAGCTGCTTCCTCCCGCAGCGTAATACGCAGTATTTT,CASSCFLPQRNTQYF
TRBV2,-,TRBJ2-2,-,TGTGCCAGCAGGCTTCTGTCCATCAAGGGCTGGGGGGAGCTGTTTTTT,CASRLLSIKGWGELFF
TRBV6-1,few,TRBJ1-2,TRBD1,TGTGCCAGCAGCGGGGACAGAGAGAATGGCTACACCTTC,CASSGDRENGYTF
TRBV15,once,TRBJ2-7,-,TGTGCCACCAGCAGAGATCTTAGCAGAACTAGCTCCTACGAGCAGTACTTC,CATSRDLSRTSSYEQYF
TRBV6-1,-,TRBJ2-2,-,TGTGCCAGCAAGGGGCAAGACACCGGGGAGCTGTTTTTT,CASKGQDTGELFF
TRBV5-1,-,TRBJ2-1,-,TGCGCCAGCAGTCACAGGACTAACTACAATGAGCAGTTCTTC,CASSHRTNYNEQFF
TRBV5-1,once,TRBJ2-3,TRBD1,TGCGCCAGCAGGGGACAGGGGGGCACAGATACGCAGTATTTT,CASRGQGGTDTQYF
TRBV7-9,-,TRBJ2-7,-,TGTGCCAGCAGCCCAGAACTATACTCCTACGAGCAGTACTTC,CASSPELYSYEQYF
TRBV6-6,-,TRBJ2-3,-,TGTGCCAGCAGATCCGGAGGGCCTGGCACAGATACGCAGTATTTT,CASRSGGPGTDTQYF
TRBV4-2,-,TRBJ2-2,TRBD2,TGTGCCAGCAGCCCCCTAGCGGAAAACACCGGGGAGCTGTTTTTT,CASSPLAENTGELFF